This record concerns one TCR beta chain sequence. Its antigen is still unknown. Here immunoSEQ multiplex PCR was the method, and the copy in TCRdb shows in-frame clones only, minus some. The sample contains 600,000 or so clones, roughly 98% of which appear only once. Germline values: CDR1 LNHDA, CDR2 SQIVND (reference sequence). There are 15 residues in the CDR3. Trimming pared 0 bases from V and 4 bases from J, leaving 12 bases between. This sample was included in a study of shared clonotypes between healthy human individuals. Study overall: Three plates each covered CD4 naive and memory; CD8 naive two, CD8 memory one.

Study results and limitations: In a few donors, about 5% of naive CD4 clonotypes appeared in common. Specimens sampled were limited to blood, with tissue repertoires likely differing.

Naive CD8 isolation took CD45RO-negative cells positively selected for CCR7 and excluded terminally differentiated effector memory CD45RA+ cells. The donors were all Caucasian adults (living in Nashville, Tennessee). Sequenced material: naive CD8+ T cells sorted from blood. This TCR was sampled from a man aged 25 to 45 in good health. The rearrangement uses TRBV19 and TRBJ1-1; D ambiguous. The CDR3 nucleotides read TGTGCCAGTAGTATAGAAGCCACGTTGGGCACTGAAGCTTTCTTT. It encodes CASSIEATLGTEAFF.